The 15 T cell receptor beta chains below all came from one sample that was sequenced in a study of neurological immune-mediated disorders. Time point given: technical triplicate 3. A single record per CDR3 protein comes from TCRdb applying MiXCR to the 5' RACE reads. Of 25,000 to 30,000 distinct CDR3 sequences listed, about 17% are singletons. The sequenced material came from CD4+ T cells from blood. These receptors came from a female donor with HTLV-1-associated myelopathy (HAM/TSP).

This clonotype was observed at least ten times. One end of the junction does not line up with germline, which may come from a read error. This chain's CDR3 is CATSRGIDF. The CDR3, as DNA: TGTGCCACCAGCAGAGGTATCGACTTC. The genes are TRBV15 and TRBJ2-7; D not resolved. Germline loops: CDR1 LNHNV, CDR2 YYDKDF (reference sequence). CDR3 length equals 9 residues.

This clonotype has at least ten counts. The rearrangement uses TRBV3-1 and TRBJ2-3; TRBD2 matches 13 bases. CDR3 length equals 16 residues. The ends lost 5 bases at V and 2 bases at J; junction bases unmatched: 4. In germline, CDR1 is LGHDT, CDR2 YNNKEL (reference sequence). The CDR3 coding sequence is TGTGCCAGCAGCATGGGACTAGCGGGAACCACAGATACGCAGTATTTT. Its translation is CASSMGLAGTTDTQYF.

This clonotype appeared many times. This rearrangement joins TRBV3-1 to TRBJ1-1, with D possibly being TRBD1 (5 bases). This CDR3 spans 15 amino acids. The ends were cut back, 4 bases at V and 0 bases at J, with 12 bases in the middle. From germline, CDR1 is LGHDT and CDR2 YNNKEL (reference sequence). The CDR3 protein is CASSPRGGVNTEAFF. The CDR3 DNA is TGTGCCAGCAGCCCCCGGGGGGGGGTGAACACTGAAGCTTTCTTT.

This clonotype was recorded at least ten times. The chain employs TRBV20-1 and TRBJ1-6, with D tentatively TRBD1 (5 bases). Trimming removed 6 bases from V and 0 bases from J, with 9 bases in between. The length of the CDR3 is 14 residues. Germline CDR1 and CDR2: DFQATT and SNEGSKA (reference sequence). In DNA form, the CDR3 reads TGCAGTGCGCTGGACAACTCCTATAATTCACCCCTCCACTTT. It is translated as CSALDNSYNSPLHF.

Notes on this clonotype: The junction departs from the called germline gene at one end, perhaps through a read error. This chain connects TRBV7-3 to TRBJ2-3; weak D call: TRBD2 (6 bases). The germline V gene has CDR1 SGHTA and CDR2 FQGTGA. The length of the CDR3 is 14 residues. The CDR3 DNA follows: TGTGCCAGCAGCTCGGGAGCTAAGGGAGATACGCAATATTTT. Translation: CASSSGAKGDTQYF.

This clonotype was seen repeatedly, ten times or more. CDR3 residues: CASSYGGYGYTF. CDR3 DNA: TGTGCCAGCAGTTACGGGGGCTATGGCTACACCTTC. The chain employs TRBV6-5 and TRBJ1-2; D may be TRBD1 (5 bases). Germline values: CDR1 MNHEY, CDR2 SVGAGI. The CDR3 has 12 residues. V was trimmed by 2 bases and J by 4 bases, leaving 5 bases between them.

This clonotype was counted at least ten times. The chain links TRBV5-1 to TRBJ1-5, with unresolved D. Germline assignment: CDR1 SGHRS and CDR2 YFSETQ. The ends were cut back, 4 bases at V and 2 bases at J, with 13 bases in the middle. The length of the CDR3 is 15 residues. The CDR3 DNA reads as TGCGCCAGCAGCCGTAATGGAGCGGGCAATCAGCCCCAGCATTTT. As protein: CASSRNGAGNQPQHF.

This clonotype was counted ten times or more. The chain employs TRBV29-1 and TRBJ2-6, with 7 bases lining up with TRBD1. The germline gives CDR1 SQVTM, CDR2 ANQGSEA. CDR3 length equals 13 residues. J gave up 2 bases and V 6 bases, and 1 base lay outside the gene matches. CDR3 bases: TGCAGCGTACAGGGGACTGGGGCCAACGTCCTGACTTTC. Translation gives CSVQGTGANVLTF.

V and J are TRBV3-1 and TRBJ2-1, with D possibly matching TRBD1 (5 bases). Germline V gene data show CDR1 as LGHDT and CDR2 as YNNKEL (reference sequence). The CDR3 runs 14 residues. The V end was cut by 6 bases, the J end by 0 bases, with 9 bases between. The CDR3 bases are TGTGCCAGCAGGAGACAGAGCTCCTACAATGAGCAGTTCTTC. Its translation: CASRRQSSYNEQFF.

This clonotype was counted ten times or more. The rearrangement uses TRBV20-1 and TRBJ2-3, with D tentatively TRBD2 (5 bases). The CDR3 extends over 15 amino acids. Germline V gives CDR1 DFQATT, CDR2 SNEGSKA (reference sequence). V lost 6 bases to trimming and J lost 2 bases, with 18 bases between them. The CDR3: CSATAGRTLTDTQYF. The DNA of the CDR3 is TGCAGTGCAACCGCGGGCAGGACCCTCACAGATACGCAGTATTTT.

This clonotype occurred many times. This chain connects TRBV6-2 or TRBV6-3 to TRBJ1-2; D unclear. Germline V gene data show CDR1 as MNHEY and CDR2 as SVGEGT. The CDR3 sequence is 14 residues long. V lost 6 bases, J lost 4 bases, and 15 bases lay in between. The CDR3 protein is CASSTNHGVYGYTF. The CDR3 bases are TGTGCCAGCAGCACTAACCACGGCGTCTATGGCTACACCTTC.

This clonotype appeared many times. The chain links TRBV6-2 or TRBV6-3 to TRBJ1-6; 9 bases align to TRBD1. The CDR3 is 16 amino acids. V was clipped by 2 bases and J by 7 bases; unmatched bases: 6. From germline, CDR1 is MNHEY and CDR2 SVGEGT. CDR3 region: CASSYRRDRVNSPLHF. Written as DNA, the CDR3 is TGTGCCAGCAGTTACCGCCGGGACAGGGTGAATTCACCCCTCCACTTT.

This clonotype was observed many times. This chain connects TRBV6-2 or TRBV6-3 to TRBJ1-2; no clear D gene. The CDR3 consists of 12 residues. Germline V gene data show CDR1 as MNHEY and CDR2 as SVGEGT. V was shortened by 5 bases and J by 5 bases, with 9 bases between the two germline ends. The CDR3 nucleotides are TGTGCCAGCAGTCCCCAACAATATGGCTACACCTTC. Encoded protein: CASSPQQYGYTF.

This clonotype was detected ten times or more. CDR3 sequence: CASSQEGLAGGFQETQYF. The CDR3 DNA reads TGCGCCAGCAGCCAAGAAGGGCTAGCGGGGGGATTCCAAGAGACCCAGTACTTC. The rearrangement links TRBV4-1 to TRBJ2-5, with 11 bases matching TRBD2. Per germline, CDR1 MGHRA and CDR2 YSYEKL. Trimming cost V 0 bases and J 1 base; bases outside gene matches: 7. The CDR3 is made up of 18 amino acids.

This clonotype was counted at least ten times. The gene calls are TRBV6-1 and TRBJ2-5, with TRBD1 as a possible D gene (5 bases). Trimming shortened V by 3 bases and J by 5 bases, and 13 bases separated the two germline ends. The CDR3 length is 14 residues. CDR1 MNHNS and CDR2 SASEGT come from the germline V gene. CDR3 in DNA: TGTGCCAGCAGTGAGGGTGACAGTTGGGAGACCCAGTACTTC. Protein: CASSEGDSWETQYF.